These 28 T cell receptor beta chains originate from one sample sequenced in a study of cytomegalovirus exposure and HLA in healthy donors. In the PCR, 60 Vbeta and 13 Jbeta primers were used. Assay used: immunoSEQ multiplex PCR; TCRdb lists only in-frame clones, some missing. This sample carries about 170,000 clones, 71% of them seen once, and the ten largest clones take approximately 1.5%. Sequenced material: PBMCs. These TCRs come from a girl between 10 and 17 years old in good health and CMV-seronegative.

The V gene is TRBV4-1, the J gene TRBJ2-1, with TRBD2 matching over 10 bases. With V trimmed by 3 bases and J by 4 bases, 3 bases remained unmatched. The CDR3 contains 15 residues. Germline CDR1 is MGHRA and CDR2 is YSYEKL. The CDR3 DNA is TGCGCCAGCAGCCACCTAGCGGGGGCGTACAATGAGCAGTTCTTC. As protein: CASSHLAGAYNEQFF.

The V call is TRBV27, the J call TRBJ2-5; a possible D gene is TRBD2 (5 bases). This CDR3 is 17 amino acids long. Germline V gene sequence: CDR1 MNHEY, CDR2 SMNVEV (reference sequence). The V end lost 0 bases, the J end lost 5 bases, and 19 bases lay between the germline ends. The CDR3 sequence: CASSLSMDLASSETQYF. CDR3 nucleotides: TGTGCCAGCAGTTTATCGATGGATCTAGCTTCGTCGGAGACCCAGTACTTC.

This clone appeared once. The chain joins TRBV25-1 to TRBJ1-2; 10 positions agree with TRBD1. Germline assignment: CDR1 MGHDK and CDR2 SYGVNS. V shed 7 bases and J 3 bases; nucleotides not matched to a gene: 5. The CDR3 is 14 residues long. The CDR3 region is CASTGQGGYYGYTF. The DNA of the CDR3 is TGTGCCAGCACCGGACAGGGGGGCTACTATGGCTACACCTTC.

The chain combines TRBV5-4 with TRBJ2-5; D remains unclear. The V gene's germline CDR1 is SGHNT and CDR2 YYREEE (reference sequence). The CDR3 consists of 14 residues. Between the trimmed V and J ends, which lost 4 bases and 1 base, there was a span of 11 bases. CDR3 sequence: CASSLQARQETQYF. CDR3 bases: TGTGCCAGCAGCCTCCAAGCACGCCAAGAGACCCAGTACTTC. The full variable domain, in which reference TRBV5-4 and TRBJ2-5 provide the parts outside the CDR3, is ETGVTQSPTHLIKTRGQQVTLRCSSQSGHNTVSWYQQALGQGPQFIFQYYREEENGRGNFPPRFSGLQFPNYSSELNVNALELDDSALYLCASSLQARQETQYFGPGTRLLVL.

V usage is TRBV19 and J usage is TRBJ1-3, with unresolved D. The germline V and J ends were trimmed by 3 bases and 0 bases, with 6 bases remaining between them. The CDR3 runs 14 residues. The V gene's germline CDR1 is LNHDA and CDR2 SQIVND (reference sequence). The CDR3, as DNA: TGTGCCAGTAGTATGAGGGCCTCTGGAAACACCATATATTTT. Amino acids: CASSMRASGNTIYF.

This chain links TRBV18 with TRBJ1-1; D may be TRBD1 (5 bases). V lost 1 base and J 3 bases, leaving 9 bases between the germline ends. The CDR3 contains 14 residues. Germline CDR1 KGHSH, CDR2 LQKENI. The CDR3 region has the DNA TGTGCCAGCTCACCACGGCCCAGGGACACTGAAGCTTTCTTT. The encoded protein is CASSPRPRDTEAFF.

The J gene is TRBJ1-2, the V gene TRBV19; 9 bases line up with TRBD1. J gave up 3 bases and V 7 bases, and 15 bases lay outside the gene matches. The CDR3 is made up of 17 amino acids. The V gene's germline CDR1 is LNHDA and CDR2 SQIVND (reference sequence). CDR3 loop: CASITRDRADQDYGYTF. CDR3 nucleotides: TGTGCCAGTATCACCCGGGACAGGGCAGATCAGGACTATGGCTACACCTTC.

The chain employs TRBV27 and TRBJ2-7; 12 bases agree with TRBD2. Unmatched junction bases numbered 9, after V lost 4 bases and J lost 2 bases. Germline loops: CDR1 MNHEY, CDR2 SMNVEV (reference sequence). The CDR3 has 17 residues. The chain's CDR3 is CASSSLGLAGSTYEQYF. The DNA of the CDR3 is TGTGCCAGCAGTTCCCTTGGACTAGCGGGGTCGACCTACGAGCAGTACTTC.

V gene TRBV2 combines with J gene TRBJ2-7; 8 nucleotides align to TRBD2. The germline V gene encodes CDR1 SNHLY and CDR2 FYNNEI. The CDR3 has 15 amino acids. Unmatched junction bases numbered 7, after V lost 4 bases and J lost 2 bases. CDR3 in amino acids: CASSGPRGATYEQYF. As DNA, the CDR3 is TGTGCCAGCAGTGGCCCGCGGGGGGCGACCTACGAGCAGTACTTC.

J is TRBJ1-2 and V is TRBV10-3; D not certain. CDR1 is ENHRY, CDR2 SYGVKD, per germline. The CDR3 is 14 amino acids. V gave up 3 bases and J gave up 1 base, with 9 bases separating them. CDR3 bases: TGTGCCATCAGTGAAGGAAACAGTAACTATGGCTACACCTTC. It yields the protein CAISEGNSNYGYTF.

This chain links TRBV7-9 with TRBJ1-6; D is ambiguous. V was shortened by 5 bases and J by 7 bases, with 24 bases between the two germline ends. The CDR3 is made up of 18 amino acids. CDR1 is SEHNR and CDR2 is FQNEAQ in the germline V gene (reference sequence). CDR3 in amino acids: CASSKYIVRPLDNSPLHF. DNA for the CDR3: TGTGCCAGCAGCAAATACATAGTCCGGCCCCTAGACAATTCACCCCTCCACTTT.

V is TRBV5-5 and J is TRBJ1-4, with a possible D match to TRBD1 (6 bases). Germline V gives CDR1 SGHKS, CDR2 YYEKEE (reference sequence). The ends were cut back, 4 bases at V and 1 base at J, with 20 bases in the middle. The CDR3 is made up of 18 amino acids. This CDR3 reads CASSLEVDSGETNEKLFF. CDR3 sequence (DNA): TGTGCCAGCAGCCTTGAGGTCGATTCAGGGGAAACTAATGAAAAACTGTTTTTT.

The chain is built from TRBV27 and TRBJ1-2; 8 nucleotides line up with TRBD1. Germline V gene data show CDR1 as MNHEY and CDR2 as SMNVEV (reference sequence). The CDR3 is 15 amino acids. V trimming: 2 bases; J trimming: 5 bases; junction bases outside the gene matches: 7. CDR3 sequence reads: CASSLDGTGVYGYTF. CDR3 DNA: TGTGCCAGCAGTTTAGACGGGACAGGTGTGTATGGCTACACCTTC.

The V call is TRBV2, the J call TRBJ1-6; 7 nucleotides line up with TRBD1. With V trimmed by 4 bases and J by 5 bases, 5 bases remained unmatched. Per the germline V gene, CDR1 is SNHLY and CDR2 is FYNNEI. The CDR3 extends over 15 amino acids. CDR3 region: CASSGGTANNSPLHF. The CDR3, as DNA: TGTGCCAGCAGTGGTGGGACAGCAAATAATTCACCCCTCCACTTT.

The J gene is TRBJ2-3, the V gene TRBV29-1; D possibly corresponds to TRBD1 (5 bases). V dropped 3 bases and J dropped 5 bases, with 18 bases sitting between them. CDR1 is SQVTM, CDR2 ANQGSEA, per germline. The CDR3 is made up of 15 amino acids. CDR3: CSVEGGAGVRDTQYF. For the CDR3, the DNA is TGCAGCGTTGAGGGTGGGGCAGGAGTGAGAGATACGCAGTATTTT.

This chain links TRBV6-5 with TRBJ1-1; 7 bases align to TRBD1. Germline V gene sequence: CDR1 MNHEY, CDR2 SVGAGI. The CDR3 has 13 amino acids. V dropped 6 bases and J dropped 6; count of bases not matched to a gene: 7. In DNA form, the CDR3 reads TGTGCCAGCAGCCCCGGGACAGCATCTGAAGCTTTCTTT. It codes for CASSPGTASEAFF.

V usage is TRBV9 and J usage is TRBJ1-4, with a weak D call TRBD1 (6 bases). Germline-derived CDR1 and CDR2 are SGDLS and YYNGEE. Trimming left V 3 bases short and J 14 bases short, with 20 bases between. This CDR3 is built from 14 residues. CDR3 in amino acids: CASSALGPGDRLFF. CDR3 nucleotide sequence: TGTGCCAGCAGCGCCTTAGGTCCAGGGGATCGCCTGTTTTTT. The full variable domain, completed using reference TRBV9 and TRBJ1-4, is DSGVTQTPKHLITATGQRVTLRCSPRSGDLSVYWYQQSLDQGLQFLIQYYNGEERAKGNILERFSAQQFPDLHSELNLSSLELGDSALYFCASSALGPGDRLFFGSGTQLSVL.

The chain is built from TRBV5-1 and TRBJ2-1; 8 bases agree with TRBD1. In germline, CDR1 is SGHRS, CDR2 YFSETQ. With 2 bases clipped from V and 0 bases from J, the junction kept 1 base outside the gene matches. This CDR3 comprises 15 residues. CDR3 sequence: CASSFDRGSYNEQFF. CDR3 nucleotides: TGCGCCAGCAGCTTTGACAGGGGCTCCTACAATGAGCAGTTCTTC.

The chain employs TRBV7-6 and TRBJ1-3; 10 nucleotides align to TRBD1. The CDR3 loop spans 15 amino acids. Looked up from germline, CDR1 is SGHVS and CDR2 is FNYEAQ. The V segment lost 5 bases and the J segment 4 bases; nucleotides outside the gene matches: 5. CDR3 protein: CASSPDRGLGNTIYF. DNA of the CDR3: TGTGCCAGCAGCCCCGACAGGGGGCTAGGAAACACCATATATTTT.

The CDR3 spells CASSRDEQGGRGSPLHF. DNA for the CDR3: TGTGCCAGCAGCCGAGATGAGCAAGGGGGTAGGGGTTCACCCCTCCACTTT. The J gene is TRBJ1-6, the V gene TRBV9; TRBD1 is a possible D gene (6 bases). The CDR3 is made up of 17 amino acids. V was shortened by 4 bases and J by 9 bases, with 23 bases between the two germline ends. Germline lookup yields CDR1 SGDLS and CDR2 YYNGEE.

This clone was recorded only once. The chain couples TRBV18 to TRBJ1-6; a possible D gene is TRBD1 (5 bases). The CDR3 totals 15 residues. V was pared by 3 bases and J by 8 bases, with 14 bases between. Germline CDR1 is KGHSH and CDR2 is LQKENI. CDR3 sequence: CASSPGGDSYSPLHF. As DNA, the CDR3 is TGTGCCAGCTCACCCGGGGGGGACTCATATTCACCCCTCCACTTT.

The rearrangement joins TRBV7-9 to TRBJ1-2, with D perhaps matching TRBD1 (5 bases). The germline CDR1 and CDR2 sequences are SEHNR and FQNEAQ (reference sequence). Between the trimmed V and J ends, which lost 4 bases and 2 bases, there was a span of 23 bases. This CDR3 contains 18 residues. The CDR3 DNA follows: TGTGCCAGCAGCTCAAAGCTAGACAGTTCGACCTTCAACTATGGCTACACCTTC. Translated, it gives CASSSKLDSSTFNYGYTF. The whole variable domain, remainder taken from reference TRBV7-9 and TRBJ1-2, is DTGVSQNPRHKITKRGQNVTFRCDPISEHNRLYWYRQTLGQGPEFLTYFQNEAQLEKSRLLSDRFSAERPKGSFSTLEIQRTEQGDSAMYLCASSSKLDSSTFNYGYTFGSGTRLTVV.

The chain uses TRBV18 and TRBJ1-2; the match to TRBD1 covers 7 bases. With 2 bases clipped from V and 4 bases from J, the junction kept 10 bases outside the gene matches. The germline gives CDR1 KGHSH, CDR2 LQKENI. This CDR3 spans 16 amino acids. CDR3 residues: CASSPVGGGATYGYTF. Written as DNA, the CDR3 is TGTGCCAGCTCACCAGTTGGAGGGGGCGCGACCTATGGCTACACCTTC.

V and J are TRBV16 and TRBJ2-2, with D perhaps matching TRBD1 (5 bases). The CDR3 sequence is 14 residues long. Germline CDR1 KGHSY, CDR2 FQNENV. V lost 1 base and J lost 5, with 8 bases in between. CDR3 in amino acids: CASSQFQGTGELFF. Written as DNA, the CDR3 is TGTGCCAGCAGCCAATTTCAGGGTACCGGGGAGCTGTTTTTT.

This rearrangement joins TRBV5-5 to TRBJ1-2; D unclear. Per the germline V gene, CDR1 is SGHKS and CDR2 is YYEKEE (reference sequence). This CDR3 region has 17 residues. Trimming removed 0 bases at V and 6 bases at J, with 21 bases between. CDR3 in amino acids: CASSLDAEFTGGHGYTF. The CDR3 nucleotides are TGTGCCAGCAGCTTGGACGCTGAATTTACGGGCGGGCATGGCTACACCTTC.

A few counts support this clone. This chain uses TRBV9 with TRBJ2-2; D is possibly TRBD1 (6 bases). V was trimmed by 2 bases and J by 5 bases, leaving 10 bases between them. The CDR3 extends over 14 amino acids. Germline V gene lookup returns CDR1 SGDLS and CDR2 YYNGEE. The CDR3 region is CASSVQGGTGELFF. The CDR3 nucleotides read TGTGCCAGCAGCGTCCAAGGGGGAACCGGGGAGCTGTTTTTT.

This clone appeared a few times. Here the CDR3 reads CASSSGQSNSPLHF. For the CDR3, the DNA is TGTGCCAGCAGCTCGGGACAGAGTAATTCACCCCTCCACTTT. The chain combines TRBV5-5 with TRBJ1-6, with TRBD1 matching over 7 bases. The CDR3 sequence is 14 residues long. Germline V lookup: CDR1 SGHKS, CDR2 YYEKEE (reference sequence). V lost 3 bases, J lost 6 bases, and 3 bases stayed unmatched.

The chain joins TRBV15 to TRBJ2-5; D may be TRBD1 (6 bases). V was shortened by 4 bases and J by 1 base, with 10 bases between the two germline ends. Germline V gives CDR1 LNHNV, CDR2 YYDKDF (reference sequence). The CDR3 length is 14 residues. The CDR3 DNA reads TGTGCCACCAGCATGAGGGGGTCCCAAGAGACCCAGTACTTC. This translates into CATSMRGSQETQYF.